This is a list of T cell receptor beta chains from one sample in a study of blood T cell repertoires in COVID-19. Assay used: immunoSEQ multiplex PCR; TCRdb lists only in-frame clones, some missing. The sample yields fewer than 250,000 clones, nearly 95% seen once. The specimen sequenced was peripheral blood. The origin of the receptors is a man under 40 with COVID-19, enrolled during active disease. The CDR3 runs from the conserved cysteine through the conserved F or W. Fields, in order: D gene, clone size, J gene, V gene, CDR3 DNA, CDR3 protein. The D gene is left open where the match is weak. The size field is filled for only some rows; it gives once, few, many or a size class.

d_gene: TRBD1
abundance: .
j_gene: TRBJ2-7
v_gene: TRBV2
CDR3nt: TGTGCCAGCAGTGAGGGACAGGGTAAATCATACGAGCAGTACTTC
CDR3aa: CASSEGQGKSYEQYF

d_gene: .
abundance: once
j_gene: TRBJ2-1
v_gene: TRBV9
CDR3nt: TGTGCCAGCAGCGGGGGGCCCTACAATGAGCAGTTCTTC
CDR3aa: CASSGGPYNEQFF

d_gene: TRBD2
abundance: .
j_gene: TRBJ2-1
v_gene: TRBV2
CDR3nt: TGTGCCAGCAGTCTGGCGGGGGGGCCGAGCTCCTACAATGAGCAGTTCTTC
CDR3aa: CASSLAGGPSSYNEQFF

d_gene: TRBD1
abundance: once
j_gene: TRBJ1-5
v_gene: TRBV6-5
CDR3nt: TGTGCCAGCAGTCAGACAGGGGGCAATCAGCCCCAGCATTTT
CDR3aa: CASSQTGGNQPQHF

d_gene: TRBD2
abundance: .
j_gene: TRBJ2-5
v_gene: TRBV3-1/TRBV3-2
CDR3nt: TGTGCCAGCAGCCAAGAGGGACTAGCGGAGGACATGGCAGAGACCCAGTACTTC
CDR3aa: CASSQEGLAEDMAETQYF

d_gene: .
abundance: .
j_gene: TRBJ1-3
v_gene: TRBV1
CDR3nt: TGCACCAGCAGCCATCGCCCCGAGGGGGACAGGGGCTCTGGAAACACCATATATTTT
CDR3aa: CTSSHRPEGDRGSGNTIYF

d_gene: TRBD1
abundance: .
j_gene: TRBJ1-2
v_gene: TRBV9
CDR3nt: TGTGCCAGCAGCGCCCACCTAGACACCGACAGGGGCGGCTACACCTTC
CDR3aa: CASSAHLDTDRGGYTF

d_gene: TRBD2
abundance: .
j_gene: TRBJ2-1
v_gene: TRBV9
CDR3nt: TGTGCCAGCAGCGGGGGACTAGCGCAAGTCTATGAGCAGTTCTTC
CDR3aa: CASSGGLAQVYEQFF

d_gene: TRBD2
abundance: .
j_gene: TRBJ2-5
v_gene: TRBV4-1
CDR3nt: TGCGCCAGCAGCCAAGAGATTGCGGGGGTCCAAGAGACCCAGTACTTC
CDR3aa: CASSQEIAGVQETQYF

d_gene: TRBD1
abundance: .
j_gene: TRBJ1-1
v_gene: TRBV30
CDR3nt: TGTGCCCGGACAGGACTAAACACTGAAGCTTTCTTT
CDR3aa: CARTGLNTEAFF

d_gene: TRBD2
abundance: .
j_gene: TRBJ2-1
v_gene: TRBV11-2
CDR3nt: TGTGCCAGCAGCTTAGCGGGGGGGGCGGTCTATGAGCAGTTCTTC
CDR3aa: CASSLAGGAVYEQFF

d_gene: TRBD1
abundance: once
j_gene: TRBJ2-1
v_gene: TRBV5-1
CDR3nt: TGCGCCAGCAGCTTGAGATCGGGACAGGAGTTCTTC
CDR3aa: CASSLRSGQEFF

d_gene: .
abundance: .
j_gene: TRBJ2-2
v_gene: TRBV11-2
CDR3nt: TGTGCCAGCAGCCCCGGGGAAGCGACCACCGGGGAGCTGTTTTTT
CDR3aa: CASSPGEATTGELFF

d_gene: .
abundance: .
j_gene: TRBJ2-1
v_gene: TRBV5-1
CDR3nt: TGCGCCAGCAGCTTTCAGGGGCCGTACAATGAGCAGTTCTTC
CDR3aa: CASSFQGPYNEQFF

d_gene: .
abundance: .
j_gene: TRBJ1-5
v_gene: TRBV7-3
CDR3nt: TGTGCCAGCAGACCGCGACAGGGCAATCAGCCCCAGCATTTT
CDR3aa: CASRPRQGNQPQHF

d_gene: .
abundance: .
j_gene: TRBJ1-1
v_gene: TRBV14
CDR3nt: TGTGCCAGCAGCCCTTGGGAGGGGATGAACACTGAAGCTTTCTTT
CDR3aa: CASSPWEGMNTEAFF

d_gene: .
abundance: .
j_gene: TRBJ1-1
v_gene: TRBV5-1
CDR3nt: TGCGCCAGCAGCTTGGTAGGCAGGGGCAACACTGAAGCTTTCTTT
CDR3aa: CASSLVGRGNTEAFF

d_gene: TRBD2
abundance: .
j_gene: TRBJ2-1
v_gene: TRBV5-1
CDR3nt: TGCGCCAGCAGCGGCATAGGACTAGCGGGAGCCTACAATGAGCAGTTCTTC
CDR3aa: CASSGIGLAGAYNEQFF

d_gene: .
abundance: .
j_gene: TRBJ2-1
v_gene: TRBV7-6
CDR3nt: TGTGCCAGCAGCTTAGATGAGCGGCGCCTCTCCTACAATGAGCAGTTCTTC
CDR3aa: CASSLDERRLSYNEQFF

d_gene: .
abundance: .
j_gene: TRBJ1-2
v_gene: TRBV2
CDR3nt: TGTGCCAGCAGTGGACAGGTACCGAATGGCTACACCTTC
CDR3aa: CASSGQVPNGYTF

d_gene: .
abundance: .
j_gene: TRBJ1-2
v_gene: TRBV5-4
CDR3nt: TGTGCCAGCAGCTCCGGCGGGGGTCGGGGCTACACCTTC
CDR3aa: CASSSGGGRGYTF

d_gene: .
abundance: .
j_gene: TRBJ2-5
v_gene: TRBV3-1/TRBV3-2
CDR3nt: TGTGCCAGCAGCTTCATAGCGGTTGAGACCCAGTACTTC
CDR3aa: CASSFIAVETQYF